The entry below describes one TCR beta chain. Its antigen is as yet unknown. This record comes from a study of CD4 T cells in relation to SARS-CoV-2 and coronaviruses. Notes on the study in general: Crossreactivity was assessed only for spike protein, not other viral proteins. Monoreactive clones expanded significantly more to SARS-CoV-2 than crossreactive clones did.

Using immunoSEQ multiplex PCR, the repertoire was profiled, and TCRdb retains in-frame clones only, with some absent. The profile shows some 37,000 clones, 77% of them singletons. Germline V CDR1 and CDR2: SGHTA, FQGNSA. The CDR3 has 14 residues. J was trimmed by 7 bases and V by 3 bases; bases with no gene match: 9. Cryopreserved PBMCs were CD4-enriched, then split into naive and memory cells. Material for sequencing was memory CD4+ T cells from PBMCs, cultured in vitro. This chain connects TRBV7-2 to TRBJ2-7, with 7 bases matching TRBD1. The clonotype comes from an adult with COVID-19. For the CDR3, the DNA is TGTGCCAGCAGCTTCAAAACAGGGGCCTTGGAGCAGTACTTC. As protein: CASSFKTGALEQYF.